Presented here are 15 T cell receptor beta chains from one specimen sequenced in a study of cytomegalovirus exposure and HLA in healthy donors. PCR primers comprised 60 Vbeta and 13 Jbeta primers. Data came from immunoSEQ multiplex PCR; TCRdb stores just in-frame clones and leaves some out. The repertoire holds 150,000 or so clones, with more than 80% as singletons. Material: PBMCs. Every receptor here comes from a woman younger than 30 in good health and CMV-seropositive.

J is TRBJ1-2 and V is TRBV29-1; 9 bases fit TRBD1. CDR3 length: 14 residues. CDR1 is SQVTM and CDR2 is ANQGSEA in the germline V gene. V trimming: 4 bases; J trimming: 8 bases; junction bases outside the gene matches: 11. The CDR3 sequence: CSVGKGTGPNGYTF. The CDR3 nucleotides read TGCAGCGTTGGAAAGGGGACAGGGCCTAACGGCTACACCTTC.

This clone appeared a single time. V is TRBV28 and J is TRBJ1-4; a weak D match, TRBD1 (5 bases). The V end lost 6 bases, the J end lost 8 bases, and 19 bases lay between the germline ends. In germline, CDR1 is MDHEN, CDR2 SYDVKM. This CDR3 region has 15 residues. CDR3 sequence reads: CASRLTAGRNEKLFF. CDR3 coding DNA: TGTGCCAGCAGACTGACTGCAGGGAGGAACGAAAAACTGTTTTTT.

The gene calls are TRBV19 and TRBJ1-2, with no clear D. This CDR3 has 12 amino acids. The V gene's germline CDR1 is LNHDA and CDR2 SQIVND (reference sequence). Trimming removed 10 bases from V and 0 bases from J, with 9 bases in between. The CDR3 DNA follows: TGTGCCACCTCTCCCCCTAACTATGGCTACACCTTC. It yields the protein CATSPPNYGYTF.

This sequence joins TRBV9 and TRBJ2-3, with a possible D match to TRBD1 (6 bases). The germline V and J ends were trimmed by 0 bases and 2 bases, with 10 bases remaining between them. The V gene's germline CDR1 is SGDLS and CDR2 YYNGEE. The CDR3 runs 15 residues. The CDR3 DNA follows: TGTGCCAGCAGCGTAGGGGCAGGGGACACAGATACGCAGTATTTT. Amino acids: CASSVGAGDTDTQYF. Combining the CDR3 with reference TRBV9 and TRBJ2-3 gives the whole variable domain DSGVTQTPKHLITATGQRVTLRCSPRSGDLSVYWYQQSLDQGLQFLIQYYNGEERAKGNILERFSAQQFPDLHSELNLSSLELGDSALYFCASSVGAGDTDTQYFGPGTRLTVL.

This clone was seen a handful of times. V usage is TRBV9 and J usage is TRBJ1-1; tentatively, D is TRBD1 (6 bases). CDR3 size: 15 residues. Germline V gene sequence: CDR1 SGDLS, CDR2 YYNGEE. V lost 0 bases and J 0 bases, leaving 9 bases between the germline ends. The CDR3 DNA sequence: TGTGCCAGCAGCGTAGCGGGGGGCCTGAACACTGAAGCTTTCTTT. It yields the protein CASSVAGGLNTEAFF.

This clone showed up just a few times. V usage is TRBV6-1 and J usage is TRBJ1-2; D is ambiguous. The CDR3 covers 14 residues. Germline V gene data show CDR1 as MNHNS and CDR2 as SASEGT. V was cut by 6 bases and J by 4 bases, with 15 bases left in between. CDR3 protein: CASRAPNRGYGYTF. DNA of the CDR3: TGTGCCAGCAGAGCCCCTAATCGGGGCTATGGCTACACCTTC.

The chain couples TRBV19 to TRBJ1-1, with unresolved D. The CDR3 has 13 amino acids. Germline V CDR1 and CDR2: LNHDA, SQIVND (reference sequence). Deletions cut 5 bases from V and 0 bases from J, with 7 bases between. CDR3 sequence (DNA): TGTGCCAGTAGTCAAACTATGAACACTGAAGCTTTCTTT. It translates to CASSQTMNTEAFF.

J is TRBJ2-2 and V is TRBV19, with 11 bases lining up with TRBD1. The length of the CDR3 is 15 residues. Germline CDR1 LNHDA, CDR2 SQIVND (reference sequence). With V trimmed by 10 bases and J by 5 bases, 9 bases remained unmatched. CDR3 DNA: TGTGCCACCCGGGACAGGGGGATTCGGACCGGGGAGCTGTTTTTT. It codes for CATRDRGIRTGELFF.

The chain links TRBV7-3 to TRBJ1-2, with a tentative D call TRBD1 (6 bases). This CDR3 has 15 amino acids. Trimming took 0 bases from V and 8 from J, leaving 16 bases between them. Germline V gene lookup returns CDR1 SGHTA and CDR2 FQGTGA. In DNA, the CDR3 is TGTGCCAGCAGCTTAACCAGGGGCTGGGTGGGAGGCTACACCTTC. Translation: CASSLTRGWVGGYTF.

CDR3 sequence (DNA): TGTGCCAGCAGCTTCCCGGACAGGGCGAACGAGCAGTACTTC. Translating it yields CASSFPDRANEQYF. The rearrangement links TRBV7-9 to TRBJ2-7; TRBD1 agrees at 8 bases. CDR1 is SEHNR and CDR2 is FQNEAQ in the germline V gene (reference sequence). Trimming at V came to 3 bases and at J to 5 bases, leaving 6 bases not matched to a gene. This CDR3 is built from 14 residues.

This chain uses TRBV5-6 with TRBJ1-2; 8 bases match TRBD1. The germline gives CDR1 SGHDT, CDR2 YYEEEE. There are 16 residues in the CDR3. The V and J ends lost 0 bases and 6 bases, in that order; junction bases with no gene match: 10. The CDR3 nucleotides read TGTGCCAGCAGCTTGGGTCCGGCAGGGGGCGCCCATGGCTACACCTTC. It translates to CASSLGPAGGAHGYTF.

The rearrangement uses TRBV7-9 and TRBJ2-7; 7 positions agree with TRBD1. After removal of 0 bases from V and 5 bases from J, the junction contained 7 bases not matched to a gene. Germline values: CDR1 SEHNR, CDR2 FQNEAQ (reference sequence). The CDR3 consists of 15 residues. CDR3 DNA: TGTGCCAGCAGCTTAGCGACAGGGCCAAGCAACGAGCAGTACTTC. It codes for CASSLATGPSNEQYF. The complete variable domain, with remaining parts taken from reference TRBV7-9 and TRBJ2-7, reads DTGVSQNPRHKITKRGQNVTFRCDPISEHNRLYWYRQTLGQGPEFLTYFQNEAQLEKSRLLSDRFSAERPKGSFSTLEIQRTEQGDSAMYLCASSLATGPSNEQYFGPGTRLTVT.

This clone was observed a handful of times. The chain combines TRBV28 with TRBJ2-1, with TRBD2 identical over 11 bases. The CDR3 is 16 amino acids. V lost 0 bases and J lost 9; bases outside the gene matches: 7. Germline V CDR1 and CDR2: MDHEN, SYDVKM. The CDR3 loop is CASSLWSSGGAGEQFF. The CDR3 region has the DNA TGTGCCAGCAGTTTATGGAGTAGCGGGGGGGCAGGTGAGCAGTTCTTC.

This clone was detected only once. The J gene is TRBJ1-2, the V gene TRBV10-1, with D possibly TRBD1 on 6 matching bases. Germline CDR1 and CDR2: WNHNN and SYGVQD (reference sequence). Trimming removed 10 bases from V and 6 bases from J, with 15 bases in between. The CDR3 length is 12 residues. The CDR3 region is CANPDGGHGYTF. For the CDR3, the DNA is TGCGCCAACCCCGATGGGGGCCATGGCTACACCTTC.

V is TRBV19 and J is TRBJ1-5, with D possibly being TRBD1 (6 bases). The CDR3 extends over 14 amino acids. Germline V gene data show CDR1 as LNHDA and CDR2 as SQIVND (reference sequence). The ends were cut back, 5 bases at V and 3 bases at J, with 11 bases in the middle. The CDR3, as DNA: TGTGCCAGTAGTCCCAGGGGCTACAATCAGCCCCAGCATTTT. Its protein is CASSPRGYNQPQHF.